The rows below give T cell receptor beta chains drawn from one sample of a study of blood T cell repertoires in COVID-19. The repertoire was sequenced with immunoSEQ multiplex PCR; TCRdb's copy has only in-frame clones and lacks some. The sample holds 15,000 to 20,000 clones, just under 90% seen once. The specimen was peripheral blood. These receptor sequences come from a human donor in a cohort sampled during active COVID-19. Each CDR3 is given with its conserved first and last residue. The D gene is left open where the match is weak.

V gene | D gene | CDR3 protein
TRBV19 | TRBD1 | CASSMGTGMEYEQYF
TRBV11-2 | TRBD1 | CASSLGGTALTEAFF
TRBV6-1 | TRBD2 | CASSESLAGSASGETQYF
TRBV28 | TRBD1 | CASSLLGTGDSYEQYF
TRBV7-9 | TRBD1 | CASSWKRDSPNTEAFF
TRBV5-8 | . | CASSLALVLRGRYTF
TRBV19 | . | CASSMFSSGASNQPQHF
TRBV12-3/TRBV12-4 | . | CASSPTGFYGYTF
TRBV5-1 | . | CASSLASGGYGYTF
TRBV2 | . | CASSRELTTEAFF
TRBV6-5 | . | CARVRDTQYF
TRBV20-1 | TRBD1 | CSASRQGGNQPQHF
TRBV9 | TRBD1 | CASSERDRVAQYF
TRBV28 | . | CASSPGKWDQPQHF
TRBV28 | . | CASSLWGPYTEAFF
TRBV5-1 | TRBD1 | CASSLVVVGQGAPTNEKLFF
TRBV11-1 | TRBD2 | CASSSLAGADEQYF
TRBV3-1/TRBV3-2 | . | CASSYNAADEQFF
TRBV28 | TRBD1 | CASTKGQSSEFF
TRBV10-3 | TRBD1 | CAISEENRGQNTEAFF
TRBV12-3/TRBV12-4 | TRBD2 | CASSWTSENEQYF
TRBV4-1 | TRBD2 | CASSRREGRYTGELFF
TRBV9 | . | CASSVAPRGNTDTQYF
TRBV12-3/TRBV12-4 | TRBD1 | CASTWGQGVGYTF
TRBV28 | TRBD2 | CASSLPLAGYYEQYF